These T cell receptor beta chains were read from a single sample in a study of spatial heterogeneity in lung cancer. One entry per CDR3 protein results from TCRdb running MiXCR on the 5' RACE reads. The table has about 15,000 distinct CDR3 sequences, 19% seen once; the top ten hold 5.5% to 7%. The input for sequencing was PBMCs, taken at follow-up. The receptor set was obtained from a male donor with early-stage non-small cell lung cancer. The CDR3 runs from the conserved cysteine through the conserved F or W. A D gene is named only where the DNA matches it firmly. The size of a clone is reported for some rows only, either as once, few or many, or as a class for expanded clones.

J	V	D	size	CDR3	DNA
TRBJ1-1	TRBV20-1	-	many	CSATKAGLNTEAFF	TGCAGTGCTACCAAGGCGGGATTGAACACTGAAGCTTTCTTT
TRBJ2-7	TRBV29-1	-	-	CSVTRDIPYEQYF	TGCAGCGTTACCCGGGACATTCCCTACGAGCAGTACTTC
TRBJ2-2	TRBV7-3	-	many	CASSYLGQNTGELFF	TGTGCCAGCAGCTACCTAGGACAGAACACCGGGGAGCTGTTTTTT
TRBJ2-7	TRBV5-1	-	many	CASSSEGVEQYF	TGCGCCAGCTCAAGCGAGGGGGTAGAGCAGTACTTC
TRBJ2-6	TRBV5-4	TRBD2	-	CASSPQLAGGGVANVLTF	TGTGCCAGCAGCCCACAACTAGCGGGGGGCGGTGTGGCCAACGTCCTGACTTTC
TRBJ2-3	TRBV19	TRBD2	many	CASSGGLAGAHPSTDTQYF	TGTGCCAGTAGTGGGGGACTAGCGGGGGCCCATCCTAGCACAGATACGCAGTATTTT
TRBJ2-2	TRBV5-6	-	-	CASSLRGTVANTGELFF	TGTGCCAGCAGCTTGAGAGGGACTGTCGCGAACACCGGGGAGCTGTTTTTT
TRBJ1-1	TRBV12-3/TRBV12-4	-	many	CASSLGAGRDTEAFF	TGTGCCAGCAGTTTAGGTGCAGGGCGGGACACTGAAGCTTTCTTT
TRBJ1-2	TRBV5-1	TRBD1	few	CASSLDGQVGGYTF	TGCGCCAGCAGCCTGGACGGACAGGTTGGAGGCTACACCTTC
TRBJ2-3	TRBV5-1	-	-	CASSPAGDTQYF	TGCGCCAGCAGCCCTGCTGGGGATACGCAGTATTTT
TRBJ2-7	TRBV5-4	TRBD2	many	CASSLAGGLYEQYF	TGTGCCAGCAGCTTAGCGGGGGGGTTATACGAGCAGTACTTC
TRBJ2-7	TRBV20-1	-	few	CSGGTPSYEQYF	TGCAGTGGCGGGACACCTTCCTACGAGCAGTACTTC
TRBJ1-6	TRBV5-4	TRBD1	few	CASSSTSQGAGNSPLHF	TGTGCCAGCAGCAGCACCTCCCAGGGGGCGGGCAATTCACCCCTCCACTTT
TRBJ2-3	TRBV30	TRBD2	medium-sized	CAWSVPASGGADTQYF	TGTGCCTGGAGTGTGCCCGCTAGCGGGGGGGCAGATACGCAGTATTTT
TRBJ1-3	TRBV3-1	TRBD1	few	CASSQEQGVLSGNTIYF	TGTGCCAGCAGCCAAGAGCAGGGGGTTCTCTCTGGAAACACCATATATTTT
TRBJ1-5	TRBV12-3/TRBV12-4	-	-	CASSLGDLVNQPQHF	TGTGCCAGCAGTTTAGGAGATCTTGTCAATCAGCCCCAGCATTTT
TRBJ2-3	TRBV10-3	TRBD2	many	CAISNAAGGTDTQYF	TGTGCCATCAGTAACGCAGCGGGGGGCACAGATACGCAGTATTTT
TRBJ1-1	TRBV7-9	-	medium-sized	CASSSGREDTEAFF	TGTGCCAGCAGCAGTGGCAGGGAGGACACTGAAGCTTTCTTT
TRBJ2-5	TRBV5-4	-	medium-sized	CASSRGTDQETQYF	TGTGCCAGCAGCCGGGGGACAGACCAAGAGACCCAGTACTTC
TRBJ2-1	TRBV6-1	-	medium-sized	CASSGGAAITSYNEQFF	TGTGCCAGCAGTGGGGGAGCGGCTATTACCTCCTACAATGAGCAGTTCTTC
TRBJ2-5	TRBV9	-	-	CASSESGGGETQYF	TGTGCCAGCAGCGAGAGCGGAGGGGGGGAGACCCAGTACTTC
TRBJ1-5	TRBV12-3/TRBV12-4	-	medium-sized	CASSLTNRQPQHF	TGTGCCAGCAGCCTCACGAATAGACAGCCCCAGCATTTT
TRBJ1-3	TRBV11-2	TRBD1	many	CASSSGDRFVRSSGNTIYF	TGTGCCAGCAGCTCCGGGGACAGGTTCGTCAGATCCTCTGGAAACACCATATATTTT
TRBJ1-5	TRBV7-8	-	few	CASSSRGRGNQPQHF	TGTGCCAGCAGCTCACGGGGTCGGGGCAATCAGCCCCAGCATTTT
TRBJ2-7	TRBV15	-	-	CATSIALEGAYEQYF	TGTGCCACCAGCATTGCCCTAGAGGGGGCCTACGAGCAGTACTTC
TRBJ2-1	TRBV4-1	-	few	CASSQVNLVVYNEQFF	TGCGCCAGCAGCCAAGTCAACCTAGTAGTCTACAATGAGCAGTTCTTC
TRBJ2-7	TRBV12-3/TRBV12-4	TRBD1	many	CASSLRQGPYEQYF	TGTGCCAGCAGCTTACGACAGGGACCATACGAGCAGTACTTC
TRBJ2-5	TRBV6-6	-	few	CASSTRVAGEGETQYF	TGTGCCAGCAGCACTAGGGTAGCAGGGGAAGGTGAGACCCAGTACTTC
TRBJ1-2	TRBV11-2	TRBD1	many	CASSLDGGTGVYGYTF	TGTGCCAGCAGCTTAGATGGGGGGACAGGGGTCTATGGCTACACCTTC
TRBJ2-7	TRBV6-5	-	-	CASSYSHKRDHEQYF	TGTGCCAGCAGTTACTCTCACAAACGGGACCACGAGCAGTACTTC
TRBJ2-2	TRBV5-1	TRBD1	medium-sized	CASSSGTGGTGELFF	TGCGCCAGCAGCTCCGGGACAGGGGGCACCGGGGAGCTGTTTTTT
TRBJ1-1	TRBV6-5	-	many	CASSSSGGEAFF	TGTGCCAGCAGTTCCTCTGGGGGGGAAGCTTTCTTT
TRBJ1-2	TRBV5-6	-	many	CASSFGRSGGGYTF	TGTGCCAGCAGCTTCGGAAGGTCCGGGGGTGGCTACACCTTC
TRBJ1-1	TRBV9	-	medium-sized	CASSAPSGSTEAFF	TGTGCCAGCAGCGCACCTTCAGGCAGCACTGAAGCTTTCTTT
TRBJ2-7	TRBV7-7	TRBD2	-	CASSTGTRSEQYF	TGTGCCAGCAGCACCGGGACTAGGAGTGAGCAGTACTTC
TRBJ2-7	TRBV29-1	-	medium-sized	CSVEEAGLRSEQYF	TGCAGCGTTGAGGAGGCAGGCCTACGCAGCGAGCAGTACTTC
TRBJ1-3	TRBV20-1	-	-	CSATAGTGNTIYF	TGCAGTGCTACAGCGGGGACTGGAAACACCATATATTTT
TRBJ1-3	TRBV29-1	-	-	CSVSEGGNTIYF	TGCAGCGTTTCCGAGGGTGGAAACACCATATATTTT
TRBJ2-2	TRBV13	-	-	CASYEAGSGELFF	TGTGCCAGCTACGAAGCTGGGTCCGGGGAGCTGTTTTTT
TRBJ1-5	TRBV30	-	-	CAWSVNRNQPQHF	TGTGCCTGGAGTGTCAACAGGAATCAGCCCCAGCATTTT
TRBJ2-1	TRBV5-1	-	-	CASSLRDSSYNEQFF	TGCGCCAGCAGCTTGAGGGATTCCTCCTACAATGAGCAGTTCTTC
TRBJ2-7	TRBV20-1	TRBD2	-	CSARARRLAATYEQYF	TGCAGTGCTAGAGCCCGGAGACTAGCGGCAACCTACGAGCAGTACTTC
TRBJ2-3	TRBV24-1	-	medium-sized	CATSDLFGGTDTQYF	TGTGCCACCAGTGATTTATTCGGGGGTACAGATACGCAGTATTTT
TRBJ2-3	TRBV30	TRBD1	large	CAWNGAGGSTDTQYF	TGTGCCTGGAACGGGGCAGGGGGAAGCACAGATACGCAGTATTTT